The rows below give T cell receptor beta chains drawn from one sample of a study of human T cells and chemical hapten exposure. One entry per CDR3 protein results from TCRdb running MiXCR on the RACE reads. The profile shows 25,000 to 35,000 distinct CDR3 sequences, 5.8% of them singletons. Sequenced material: whole blood, taken in connection with sensitization to the hapten diphenylcyclopropenone (DPC). The receptor set was obtained from a man aged 30 to 39 with alopecia areata. Some clones in this sample may be carry-over from other donors' samples. CDR3s include the opening cysteine and the closing phenylalanine or tryptophan. Rows may omit the clone size; those that give it use once, few, many or a size class.

cdr3_aa v_call clone_size j_call
CASSTGTGLRETQYF TRBV7-6 many TRBJ2-5
CASSVGLEAFF TRBV10-2 once TRBJ1-1
CSAMSRDSYEQYF TRBV29-1 many TRBJ2-7
CASSQFIAGGAKNIQYF TRBV7-8 few TRBJ2-4
CASEGQPNTGELFF TRBV6-2/TRBV6-3 many TRBJ2-2
CASSPRDFHEQYF TRBV11-2 many TRBJ2-7
CASSFTGGIFLEQYF TRBV11-2 many TRBJ2-7
CASRRGQGGQPQHF TRBV12-3/TRBV12-4 NA TRBJ1-5
CASSQDPASGSYEQFF TRBV4-3 many TRBJ2-1
CASSLGEVTDTQYF TRBV12-3/TRBV12-4 many TRBJ2-3
CASRGGLADRSYNEQFF TRBV2 NA TRBJ2-1
CASSQDQTIQETQYF TRBV4-2 NA TRBJ2-5
CASSSGTSASSEQFF TRBV5-1 NA TRBJ2-1
CASSLDRGGPTDTQYF TRBV11-2 many TRBJ2-3
CASSRDGVAFLNTEAFF TRBV4-3 many TRBJ1-1
CASTQGLAGVNEQFF TRBV7-9 many TRBJ2-1
CATLTKPVDEQFF TRBV2 many TRBJ2-1
CASREPRDRGANTWELFELFF TRBV6-6 few TRBJ2-2
CASSVDPGVYNEQFF TRBV9 many TRBJ2-1
CAISGGGTDTQYF TRBV10-3 few TRBJ2-3
CVAGDWDRLELFF TRBV30 many TRBJ2-2
CSVARDYGYTF TRBV29-1 many TRBJ1-2
CASSGYGTSDYQETQYF TRBV9 many TRBJ2-5
CAWAPTGGEAFF TRBV30 many TRBJ1-1
CASSLDGLAENLNTQYF TRBV7-9 many TRBJ2-3
CSARTGEETQYF TRBV20-1 many TRBJ2-5
CASSQLLRQHNEQFF TRBV7-9 few TRBJ2-1
CATSEPNTDTQYF TRBV24-1 many TRBJ2-3
CATSRDKDSGEQFF TRBV15 many TRBJ2-1
CASSPRQGLGAFF TRBV19 many TRBJ1-1
CAWGQGALHF TRBV30 many TRBJ1-6
CASSWGRSANYGYTF TRBV27 medium-sized TRBJ1-2
CGVTGGATGELFF TRBV29-1 few TRBJ2-2
CASSNGQGGQPQHF TRBV12-3/TRBV12-4 many TRBJ1-5
CASSPSGGTTGELFF TRBV6-5 many TRBJ2-2
CASSSTDKLYEQYF TRBV7-9 many TRBJ2-7
CASSPPGQGAAFF TRBV12-3/TRBV12-4 many TRBJ1-1
CASSLAAGASSYEQYF TRBV12-3/TRBV12-4 few TRBJ2-7
CASSPPAWRGGPNEQFF TRBV7-2 many TRBJ2-1
CASSRSERQGADGYTF TRBV4-2 many TRBJ1-2
CASSYVSGQETQYF TRBV6-2/TRBV6-3 many TRBJ2-5
CATSDARNPNEKLFF TRBV24-1 many TRBJ1-4
CSAETDSGNTIYF TRBV20-1 many TRBJ1-3
CASQRWQATSTDTQYF TRBV19 many TRBJ2-3
CATSDLLAGDGDEQFF TRBV24-1 many TRBJ2-1
CATSDSYQETQYF TRBV24-1 many TRBJ2-5
CASSYSLTGRGYTF TRBV6-6 many TRBJ1-2
CASSVGKGATEAFF TRBV9 many TRBJ1-1
CASSFPGDSYNEQFF TRBV12-3/TRBV12-4 many TRBJ2-1
CSARDRRLQETQYF TRBV20-1 few TRBJ2-5
CASSPITTGYYYGYTF TRBV27 many TRBJ1-2
CASSEGVNTEAFF TRBV18 many TRBJ1-1
CASSNSGGTETQYF TRBV7-6 many TRBJ2-5
CASSSRGGGNTGELFF TRBV9 many TRBJ2-2
CASSYLLLFGHTNTEAFF TRBV6-2/TRBV6-3 many TRBJ1-1
CASSPQGPGGEFF TRBV19 many TRBJ2-1
CASSPGHNYEQYF TRBV3-1 NA TRBJ2-7
CATSVRPGLAGSNEQFF TRBV24-1 many TRBJ2-1
CSARRQAAYEQYF TRBV20-1 many TRBJ2-7
CASSPDSGNTIYF TRBV7-3 many TRBJ1-3